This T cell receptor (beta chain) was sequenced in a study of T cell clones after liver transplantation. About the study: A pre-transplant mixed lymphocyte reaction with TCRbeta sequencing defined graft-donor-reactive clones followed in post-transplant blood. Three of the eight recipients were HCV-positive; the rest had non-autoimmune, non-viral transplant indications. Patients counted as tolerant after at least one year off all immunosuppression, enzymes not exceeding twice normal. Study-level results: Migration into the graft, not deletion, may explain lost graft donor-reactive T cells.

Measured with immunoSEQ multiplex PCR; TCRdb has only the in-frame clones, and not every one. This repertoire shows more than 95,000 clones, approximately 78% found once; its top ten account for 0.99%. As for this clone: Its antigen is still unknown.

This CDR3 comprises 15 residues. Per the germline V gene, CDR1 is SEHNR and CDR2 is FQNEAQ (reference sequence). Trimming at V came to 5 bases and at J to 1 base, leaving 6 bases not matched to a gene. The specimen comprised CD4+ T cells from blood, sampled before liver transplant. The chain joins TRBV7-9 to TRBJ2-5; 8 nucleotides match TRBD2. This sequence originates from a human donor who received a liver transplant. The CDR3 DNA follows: TGTGCCAGCAGCCCTCCGGGGGGGCGCCAAGAGACCCAGTACTTC. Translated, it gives CASSPPGGRQETQYF.